The text below deals with one T cell receptor (beta chain). It lacks a known antigen. Just one base apart from a much larger clone, this may be a read error. According to the germline V gene (reference sequence), CDR1 reads LNHNV and CDR2 reads YYDKDF. The CDR3, cysteine through phenylalanine, is 16 amino acids long. Just CDR3 DNA is preserved here, 48 bases in frame from base 1. For repertoire sequencing, TCR beta CDR3 regions were amplified from RNA transcripts. The first round of RT-PCR was done with HTBI primers and the Qiagen OneStep RT-PCR kit, and was followed by a second round of multiplex PCR, then size selection and purification. Sequencing of the libraries was carried out on an Illumina HiSeq2000 in paired-end mode with 100 bp reads. Regarding the original processing steps: SOAPnuke was used to process the reads, throwing out any read that had adapters, had uncalled bases, had a mean Phred below 15, or lacked an exact constant-primer or identifier match. High-quality paired reads were merged with COPE v1.2.5. Unique nucleotide sequences were defined as clonotypes and aligned to IMGT TRB V, D and J references using MiTCR v1.1. Only V-J combinations with frequency above 0.0001 were analysed, covering approximately 99% of repertoires. A TCR clonal expansion and chaos score per V-J combination was defined as the ratio of F50 clonal expansion to chaos observed in the TCRdist matrix. Welch's t-statistics and random forest were used to reduce features to about a dozen V-J combinations, which were fed into a naive Bayes classifier. The similarity between thyroid and blood repertoires was quantified using the Morisita-Horn index. TCRdb reworked the public reads: Q25 trimming with fastp, MiXCR clone assembly, productive beta chains retained. Rows matching on CDR3 protein sequence are summarized as one entry with the most common DNA and genes. The V and J calls, along with clone size, are taken from TCRdb and not from the paper's own processing. Across this sample there are about 550,000 distinct CDR3 sequences, with less than 40% seen only once. The top ten hold around 4.6% of the sample.

Hyperthyroidism patients were newly diagnosed, were aged 18 to 65 years, and had a disease duration under 2 months. Patients with other autoimmune diseases, uncontrolled infections, pregnancy or lactation were excluded. Clinical symptoms, serum thyroxine, TRAb, thyroid ultrasound and orbital computed tomography formed the basis of the diagnosis. Total RNA was extracted using Trizol reagent, and RNA quality was checked on an Agilent 2100 Bioanalyzer. The data stem from a study of Graves' ophthalmopathy and Graves' hyperthyroidism (dated by TCRdb to 2016 to 2019). At the level of the whole study: Stable hyperthyroidism was defined as no progression to ophthalmopathy within 18 months of follow-up. T-cell repertoires of thyroid tissue and blood were compared in several hyperthyroidism patients. To explore V-J signatures distinguishing ophthalmopathy from hyperthyroidism, a discovery set of roughly 98 patients (43 ophthalmopathy, 55 to 60 stable hyperthyroidism) was enrolled. TCR beta repertoire signatures were used to distinguish Graves' ophthalmopathy from Graves' hyperthyroidism and to predict progression to ophthalmopathy. An independent validation cohort was composed of fewer than 20 hyperthyroidism patients and about 16 patients who later progressed from hyperthyroidism to ophthalmopathy. In total, around 140 blood samples were TCR-sequenced: fewer than 50 ophthalmopathy, around 75 hyperthyroidism and 17 hyperthyroidism-to-ophthalmopathy patients. After sampling, hyperthyroidism patients received methimazole starting at 30 mg daily, and ophthalmopathy patients received high-dose intravenous methylprednisolone.

Study-level results and caveats: Sample size was not predetermined statistically, and investigators were not blinded to group allocation. The 13-signature model separated ophthalmopathy from stable hyperthyroidism with approximately 90% sensitivity and less than 83% specificity in cross-validation, and 80%/75% in the test set. In validation, the model predicted ophthalmopathy progression with 70.59% sensitivity and 72.22% specificity; some 13 predicted patients were CT-confirmed with GO in a median of around 6.5 months. Among expanded thyroid clonotypes with frequency above 0.001, most also showed up in blood, which suggests that blood repertoires may reflect the thyroid immune response.

This clonotype was sampled from an adult man with Graves' hyperthyroidism. Sequencing used peripheral blood or thyroid tissue (not recorded which). The chain is encoded by TRBV15 joined to TRBJ2-5, with 8 junctional bases fitting TRBD2. The DNA sequence is as follows: TGTGCCACCAGCGAGGCTCGGACTAGCCCCCAAGAGACCCAGTGCTTC. The encoded protein is CATSEARTSPQETQCF. With the portions outside the CDR3 filled from the reference TRBV15 and TRBJ2-5 genes, the complete variable region becomes DAMVIQNPRYQVTQFGKPVTLSCSQTLNHNVMYWYQQKSSQAPKLLFHYYDKDFNNEADTPDNFQSRRPNTSFCFLDIRSPGLGDTAMYLCATSEARTSPQETQCFGPGTRLLVL.